The 9 T cell receptor beta chains in this list originate from one sample, sequenced in a study of cytomegalovirus exposure and HLA in healthy donors. PCR amplification relied on 60 Vbeta primers (plus 13 Jbeta primers). The repertoire was sequenced with immunoSEQ multiplex PCR; TCRdb's copy has only in-frame clones and lacks some. The data show about 78,000 clones, with approximately 80% seen just once and about 30% held by the top ten. The sequenced material came from PBMCs. These receptors all stem from a man aged 45-65 years in good health and CMV-seropositive.

Only one count was recorded for this clone. V gene TRBV7-2 combines with J gene TRBJ1-2; TRBD1 agrees at 9 bases. V was clipped by 4 bases and J by 8 bases; unmatched bases: 11. Germline CDR1 and CDR2: SGHTA and FQGNSA. The CDR3 has 15 residues. CDR3 loop: CASSSRTGEARGYTF. CDR3 bases: TGTGCCAGCAGCTCGCGGACAGGGGAAGCGAGGGGCTACACCTTC.

The chain uses TRBV4-2 and TRBJ2-1, with D maybe TRBD2 (6 bases). Trimming took off 0 bases at V and 2 bases at J, with 11 bases between the two ends. The CDR3 is 16 amino acids. Germline lookup yields CDR1 LGHNA and CDR2 YNFKEQ. CDR3 in DNA: TGTGCCAGCAGCCAAGATCGGAGGGTCGCCTACAATGAGCAGTTCTTC. The encoded protein is CASSQDRRVAYNEQFF.

This clone was counted once. This chain's CDR3 is CASSTLQGADTQYF. In DNA, the CDR3 is TGTGCCAGTAGTACCCTACAGGGAGCAGATACGCAGTATTTT. The chain employs TRBV19 and TRBJ2-3, with D perhaps matching TRBD1 (6 bases). V was pared by 4 bases and J by 4 bases, with 12 bases between. The CDR3 is 14 residues long. Germline values: CDR1 LNHDA, CDR2 SQIVND (reference sequence).

The gene calls are TRBV5-4 and TRBJ1-1; 9 bases agree with TRBD1. Germline V CDR1 and CDR2: SGHNT, YYREEE (reference sequence). CDR3 length: 14 amino acids. Unmatched junction bases numbered 8, after V lost 4 bases and J lost 7 bases. CDR3 bases: TGTGCCAGCAGCCACCGGGACAGGGTGTTTGAAGCTTTCTTT. As protein: CASSHRDRVFEAFF.

This chain links TRBV5-4 with TRBJ2-4, with TRBD1 as a possible D gene (6 bases). The CDR3 contains 14 residues. Per germline, CDR1 SGHNT and CDR2 YYREEE (reference sequence). Deletions cut 2 bases from V and 3 bases from J, with 9 bases between. The DNA of the CDR3 is TGTGCCAGCAGCTTCAGACAGGTCAAAAACATTCAGTACTTC. It codes for CASSFRQVKNIQYF. Using reference TRBV5-4 and TRBJ2-4 for the parts outside the CDR3, the full variable domain is ETGVTQSPTHLIKTRGQQVTLRCSSQSGHNTVSWYQQALGQGPQFIFQYYREEENGRGNFPPRFSGLQFPNYSSELNVNALELDDSALYLCASSFRQVKNIQYFGAGTRLSVL.

The chain couples TRBV11-2 to TRBJ1-2; TRBD1 matches 7 bases. This CDR3 contains 12 residues. Germline-derived CDR1 and CDR2 are SGHAT and FQNNGV. Trimming removed 1 base from V and 13 bases from J; junction bases left unmatched: 6. CDR3 protein: CASSLAQGRGTF. The CDR3 DNA sequence: TGTGCCAGCAGCTTAGCACAGGGGCGCGGCACCTTC.

J is TRBJ2-7 and V is TRBV11-2; no definite D call. This CDR3 comprises 12 residues. Trimming removed 3 bases at V and 6 bases at J, with 9 bases between. Germline V CDR1 and CDR2: SGHAT, FQNNGV. The CDR3 region has the DNA TGTGCCAGCAGCTTCACAAAGTCCGAGCAGTACTTC. This sequence encodes CASSFTKSEQYF.

This chain uses TRBV7-2 with TRBJ2-1; 10 bases line up with TRBD1. CDR3 size: 17 residues. Germline loops: CDR1 SGHTA, CDR2 FQGNSA. The V and J ends lost 5 bases and 5 bases, in that order; junction bases with no gene match: 12. In nucleotides, the CDR3 is TGTGCCAGCAGCCAGAGCGGGACAGGGGTTGGGGACAATGAGCAGTTCTTC. Amino acid sequence: CASSQSGTGVGDNEQFF.

The V call is TRBV18, the J call TRBJ2-1, with 11 bases lining up with TRBD2. Germline V gives CDR1 KGHSH, CDR2 LQKENI. The trim removed 5 bases at V and 0 bases at J, leaving 15 bases unmatched. The CDR3 covers 20 residues. This CDR3 reads CASSAREGLAGGISYNEQFF. DNA for the CDR3: TGTGCCAGCTCAGCAAGAGAAGGCCTAGCGGGGGGAATCTCCTACAATGAGCAGTTCTTC. Full variable domain (remainder filled in from reference TRBV18 and TRBJ2-1): NAGVMQNPRHLVRRRGQEARLRCSPMKGHSHVYWYRQLPEEGLKFMVYLQKENIIDESGMPKERFSAEFPKEGPSILRIQQVVRGDSAAYFCASSAREGLAGGISYNEQFFGPGTRLTVL.